The subject of this entry is one T cell receptor beta chain. These data originate in a study of CD8 T cells in Susac syndrome. Random hexamers primed reverse transcription of roughly 0.5 to 1 ug RNA. Using its own MiXCR run on the immunoSEQ multiplex PCR reads, TCRdb lists one record per CDR3 protein. The sample holds more than 70,000 distinct CDR3 sequences, over 80% seen once. Healthy donors constituted the control group, matched for age and sex. Germline V CDR1 and CDR2: SNHLY, FYNNEI. This CDR3 has 13 residues. V was pared by 8 bases and J by 0 bases, with 11 bases between. Sequencing was done on a sample of CD8+ T cells from PBMCs. V usage is TRBV2 and J usage is TRBJ2-7, with unresolved D. The receptor was isolated from a human donor in good health. As DNA, the CDR3 is TGTGCCAGCGAGTCGTCGGACTCCTACGAGCAGTACTTC. Translation gives CASESSDSYEQYF.